Listed here are 27 T cell receptor beta chains from one sample, sequenced in a study of CD8 T cells in ankylosing spondylitis. Study-wide results and limits: Blood from ankylosing spondylitis patients appeared to carry a characteristic roughly eight-variant TCR beta motif.

No cognate antigen is known for these TCRs. TCRdb reanalysed the 5' RACE reads using MiXCR and keeps one entry per CDR3 protein. This sample has about 390,000 distinct CDR3 sequences, with 20% to 25% found just once. Sample: blood, either unsorted or a sorted T cell fraction (not recorded which). The receptor set was obtained from a male donor with ankylosing spondylitis.

Only a few counts were recorded for this clonotype. This chain uses TRBV15 with TRBJ2-5, with D perhaps given as TRBD1 or TRBD2 (5 bases each). The CDR3 totals 13 residues. V was trimmed by 1 base and J by 4 bases, leaving 7 bases between them. Germline-derived CDR1 and CDR2 are LNHNV and YYDKDF (reference sequence). This CDR3 is CATSRAGRETQYF. CDR3 DNA sequence: TGTGCCACCAGCAGAGCGGGACGAGAGACCCAGTACTTC.

This clonotype was detected ten times or more. The genes are TRBV7-6 and TRBJ2-1; perhaps TRBD1 as D (5 bases). CDR1 and CDR2 from the germline V gene are SGHVS and FNYEAQ. V was pared by 5 bases and J by 4 bases, with 9 bases between. The CDR3 has 13 residues. CDR3 sequence: CASSRDRYNEQFF. CDR3 nucleotide sequence: TGTGCCAGCAGCCGCGACAGATACAATGAGCAGTTCTTC.

This chain links TRBV11-2 with TRBJ2-3; D possibly corresponds to TRBD2 (6 bases). The CDR3 extends over 17 amino acids. Germline V gene sequence: CDR1 SGHAT, CDR2 FQNNGV. V was pared by 0 bases and J by 2 bases, with 15 bases between. DNA for the CDR3: TGTGCCAGCAGCTTAGAAATGGGGCTAGCGATCACAGATACGCAGTATTTT. Protein sequence: CASSLEMGLAITDTQYF. The complete variable domain, with remaining parts taken from reference TRBV11-2 and TRBJ2-3, reads EAGVAQSPRYKIIEKRQSVAFWCNPISGHATLYWYQQILGQGPKLLIQFQNNGVVDDSQLPKDRFSAERLKGVDSTLKIQPAKLEDSAVYLCASSLEMGLAITDTQYFGPGTRLTVL.

The V and J genes are TRBV7-2 and TRBJ1-4; no clear D gene. Germline V gene data show CDR1 as SGHTA and CDR2 as FQGNSA. The germline V and J ends were trimmed by 6 bases and 3 bases, with 11 bases remaining between them. There are 14 residues in the CDR3. The CDR3 reads CASSRSSPNEKLFF. The CDR3 region has the DNA TGTGCCAGCAGTAGGAGTTCTCCTAATGAAAAACTGTTTTTT.

This clonotype was recorded a few times. V gene TRBV20-1 combines with J gene TRBJ1-5; D is unresolved. Germline V gene sequence: CDR1 DFQATT, CDR2 SNEGSKA (reference sequence). CDR3 length: 14 residues. V was cut by 6 bases and J by 6 bases, with 18 bases left in between. The CDR3 protein is CSAHRESPGQPQHF. The CDR3 nucleotides read TGCAGTGCCCATCGGGAATCTCCAGGTCAGCCCCAGCATTTT.

In its sample, this clonotype was seen a few times. V and J are TRBV7-2 and TRBJ2-3; 7 nucleotides match TRBD2. This CDR3 is built from 13 residues. Germline V gene lookup returns CDR1 SGHTA and CDR2 FQGNSA. The junction had 4 bases not matched to a gene; V was cut back by 5 bases and J by 5 bases. The CDR3 sequence: CASSTGGRDTQYF. CDR3 nucleotides: TGTGCCAGCAGCACGGGCGGGAGAGATACGCAGTATTTT. Based on the CDR3 plus reference TRBV7-2 and TRBJ2-3, the full variable domain is GAGVSQSPSNKVTEKGKDVELRCDPISGHTALYWYRQSLGQGLEFLIYFQGNSAPDKSGLPSDRFSAERTGGSVSTLTIQRTQQEDSAVYLCASSTGGRDTQYFGPGTRLTVL.

This clonotype was detected a few times. The chain recombines TRBV12-3 or TRBV12-4 with TRBJ2-3; TRBD1 is a possible D gene (5 bases). The CDR3 totals 13 residues. The CDR3 is CGSQDRYTDTQYF. The CDR3 DNA reads as TGTGGGTCACAGGACCGGTACACAGATACGCAGTATTTT.

This clonotype came up a few times. The chain uses TRBV24-1 and TRBJ1-1; D remains unclear. Germline-derived CDR1 and CDR2 are KGHDR and SFDVKD. Trimming removed 4 bases from V and 2 bases from J, with 10 bases in between. There are 14 residues in the CDR3. CDR3 in DNA: TGTGCCACCAGTGAGGGAGACTCAAACACTGAAGCTTTCTTT. Encoded protein: CATSEGDSNTEAFF.

CDR3 amino acids: CASSEQASLNYGYTF. CDR3 DNA sequence: TGTGCCAGCAGTGAACAGGCGAGCCTAAACTATGGCTACACCTTC. This chain connects TRBV6-1 to TRBJ1-2; D gene unclear. V lost 2 bases, J lost 2 bases, and 12 bases lay in between. Germline-derived CDR1 and CDR2 are MNHNS and SASEGT. CDR3 size: 15 residues.

The V and J genes are TRBV2 and TRBJ2-7; 8 positions match TRBD1. V was clipped by 4 bases and J by 2 bases; unmatched bases: 7. This CDR3 region has 15 residues. Per the germline V gene, CDR1 is SNHLY and CDR2 is FYNNEI. This CDR3 is CASSGVRTGPYEQYF. CDR3 nucleotides: TGTGCCAGCAGTGGGGTCCGGACAGGGCCCTACGAGCAGTACTTC.

The rearrangement links TRBV7-9 to TRBJ1-1; no definite D call. V lost 4 bases and J lost 1, with 13 bases in between. Germline assignment: CDR1 SEHNR and CDR2 FQNEAQ (reference sequence). The CDR3 covers 15 residues. CDR3 in DNA: TGTGCCAGCAGCTCAGCCGGGCAGAAGAACACTGAAGCTTTCTTT. Residues: CASSSAGQKNTEAFF. The variable domain in full, completed from reference TRBV7-9 and TRBJ1-1, reads DTGVSQNPRHKITKRGQNVTFRCDPISEHNRLYWYRQTLGQGPEFLTYFQNEAQLEKSRLLSDRFSAERPKGSFSTLEIQRTEQGDSAMYLCASSSAGQKNTEAFFGQGTRLTVV.

The chain links TRBV5-1 to TRBJ2-7, with D possibly matching TRBD1 (6 bases). This CDR3 is built from 14 residues. Germline CDR1 is SGHRS and CDR2 is YFSETQ. V dropped 3 bases and J dropped 1 base, with 11 bases sitting between them. In DNA form, the CDR3 reads TGCGCCAGCAGCTCGTCGACAGGTTCCTACGAGCAGTACTTC. Translation: CASSSSTGSYEQYF.

This clonotype was detected only once. The V and J genes are TRBV20-1 and TRBJ2-1; no firm D call. This CDR3 is built from 14 residues. V gave up 1 base and J gave up 0 bases, with 7 bases separating them. Germline V gives CDR1 DFQATT, CDR2 SNEGSKA (reference sequence). The CDR3 spells CSARVPDSYNEQFF. As DNA, the CDR3 is TGCAGTGCTAGAGTCCCGGACTCCTACAATGAGCAGTTCTTC.

The V call is TRBV2, the J call TRBJ2-3; 7 nucleotides agree with TRBD2. The CDR3 runs to 16 residues. CDR1 is SNHLY and CDR2 is FYNNEI in the germline V gene. V shed 1 base and J 0 bases; nucleotides not matched to a gene: 4. The chain's CDR3 is CASSEVGRGSTDTQYF. As DNA, the CDR3 is TGTGCCAGCAGTGAAGTAGGGAGGGGAAGCACAGATACGCAGTATTTT.

The chain combines TRBV2 with TRBJ2-3, with D perhaps TRBD2 (5 bases). Germline V gene data show CDR1 as SNHLY and CDR2 as FYNNEI. Trimming left V 5 bases short and J 12 bases short, with 24 bases between. The CDR3 has 15 amino acids. CDR3 sequence (DNA): TGTGCCAGCAGTAACCCCAGGACTGAACCAAGGGATCAGTATTTT. Its translation: CASSNPRTEPRDQYF.

The gene calls are TRBV10-3 and TRBJ1-2, with unresolved D. V lost 0 bases and J lost 4, with 6 bases in between. Looked up from germline, CDR1 is ENHRY and CDR2 is SYGVKD. This CDR3 is 13 amino acids long. This CDR3 reads CAISESEVYGYTF. As DNA, the CDR3 is TGTGCCATCAGTGAGTCAGAGGTCTATGGCTACACCTTC.

This chain joins TRBV10-3 and TRBJ2-3, with TRBD2 matching 13 bases. CDR3 length: 14 amino acids. Germline V gene data show CDR1 as ENHRY and CDR2 as SYGVKD. Trimming took 10 bases from V and 4 from J; bases not matched to a gene: 5. The CDR3 sequence is CATTSGRAPDTQYF. The CDR3 DNA reads TGTGCCACTACTAGCGGGAGGGCCCCAGATACGCAGTATTTT.

The gene calls are TRBV28 and TRBJ1-1, with 8 bases that match TRBD1. Germline-derived CDR1 and CDR2 are MDHEN and SYDVKM. The CDR3 consists of 14 residues. V lost 2 bases, J lost 6 bases, and 5 bases stayed unmatched. This chain's CDR3 is CASSLSAGGPEAFF. The DNA of the CDR3 is TGTGCCAGCAGTTTAAGCGCAGGGGGCCCTGAAGCTTTCTTT.

The table lists this clonotype with a few counts. The CDR3 is CASSLQGGKNIQYF. The CDR3 DNA reads as TGCGCCAGCAGCCTACAGGGTGGCAAAAACATTCAGTACTTC. This chain connects TRBV5-1 to TRBJ2-4, with D maybe TRBD1 (6 bases). The CDR3 is made up of 14 amino acids. The V end was cut by 4 bases, the J end by 3 bases, with 11 bases between. Germline V gives CDR1 SGHRS, CDR2 YFSETQ.

V gene TRBV4-1 combines with J gene TRBJ2-6, with D perhaps TRBD2 (7 bases). The V end lost 6 bases, the J end lost 0 bases, and 18 bases lay between the germline ends. This CDR3 has 18 amino acids. Germline loops: CDR1 MGHRA, CDR2 YSYEKL. CDR3: CASSHLGGAGSGANVLTF. CDR3 nucleotides: TGCGCCAGCAGTCATTTGGGGGGGGCCGGCTCTGGGGCCAACGTCCTGACTTTC.

This clonotype was counted between two and nine times. The chain joins TRBV7-9 to TRBJ1-5; D gene unclear. CDR1 and CDR2 (germline): SEHNR, FQNEAQ (reference sequence). The ends were cut back, 3 bases at V and 7 bases at J, with 10 bases in the middle. This CDR3 region has 13 residues. The CDR3 protein is CASSLASEQPQHF. CDR3 in DNA: TGTGCCAGCAGCTTGGCCTCTGAGCAGCCCCAGCATTTT.

This clonotype was detected a few times. The chain joins TRBV9 to TRBJ1-5, with D uncertain. The CDR3 consists of 13 residues. Per germline, CDR1 SGDLS and CDR2 YYNGEE. Trimming pared 2 bases from V and 6 bases from J, leaving 9 bases between. The CDR3 loop is CASSVGMSQPQHF. In DNA, the CDR3 is TGTGCCAGCAGCGTGGGAATGAGTCAGCCCCAGCATTTT.

This clonotype was recorded a few times. The CDR3 sequence is CATSRGHDPDEQYF. The CDR3 coding sequence is TGTGCCACCAGCAGAGGCCACGACCCAGACGAGCAGTACTTC. This chain joins TRBV15 and TRBJ2-7; the D is unclear. V was cut by 1 base and J by 5 bases, with 12 bases left in between. Germline V gives CDR1 LNHNV, CDR2 YYDKDF (reference sequence). The CDR3 length is 14 residues.

The V and J genes are TRBV4-3 and TRBJ2-7; D may be TRBD1 or TRBD2 (5 bases each). Germline V gene sequence: CDR1 LGHNA, CDR2 YSLEER. The V end was cut by 5 bases, the J end by 2 bases, with 16 bases between. The CDR3 has 15 amino acids. As DNA, the CDR3 is TGCGCCAGCAGCACTCGTGGGGGTATTGCCTACGAGCAGTACTTC. Translating gives CASSTRGGIAYEQYF.

V is TRBV7-9 and J is TRBJ1-6; a weak D match, TRBD1 (6 bases). There are 14 residues in the CDR3. Germline V gene sequence: CDR1 SEHNR, CDR2 FQNEAQ (reference sequence). The ends were cut back, 5 bases at V and 7 bases at J, with 12 bases in the middle. In DNA form, the CDR3 reads TGTGCCAGCAGCCAGGGGACGGTAAATTCACCCCTCCACTTT. Translated, it gives CASSQGTVNSPLHF.

The genes are TRBV28 and TRBJ1-5; TRBD1 is a possible D gene (5 bases). The length of the CDR3 is 14 residues. Trimming took off 8 bases at V and 4 bases at J, with 15 bases between the two ends. Looked up from germline, CDR1 is MDHEN and CDR2 is SYDVKM. CDR3 amino acids: CASYTGVRNQPQHF. The CDR3 DNA sequence: TGTGCCAGCTATACGGGGGTTAGGAATCAGCCCCAGCATTTT.

This clonotype was observed at least ten times. Here the CDR3 reads CSAGFNQPQHF. In DNA form, the CDR3 reads TGCAGCGCAGGGTTTAATCAGCCCCAGCATTTT. The chain combines TRBV20-1 with TRBJ1-5, with TRBD1 as a possible D gene (5 bases). The germline V gene has CDR1 DFQATT and CDR2 SNEGSKA (reference sequence). The CDR3 is 11 residues long.